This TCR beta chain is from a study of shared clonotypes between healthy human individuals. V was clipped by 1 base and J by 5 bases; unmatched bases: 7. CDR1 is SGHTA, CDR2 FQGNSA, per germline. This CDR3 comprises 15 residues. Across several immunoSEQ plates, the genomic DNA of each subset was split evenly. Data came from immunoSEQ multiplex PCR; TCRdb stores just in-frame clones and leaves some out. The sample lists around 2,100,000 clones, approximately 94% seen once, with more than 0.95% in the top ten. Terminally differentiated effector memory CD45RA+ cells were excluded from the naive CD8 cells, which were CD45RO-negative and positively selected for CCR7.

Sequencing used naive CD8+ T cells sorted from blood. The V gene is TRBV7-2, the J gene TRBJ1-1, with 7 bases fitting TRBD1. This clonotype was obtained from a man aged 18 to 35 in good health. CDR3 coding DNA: TGTGCCAGCAGCTTAGAGCCCAGGGGGAGGACTGAAGCTTTCTTT. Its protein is CASSLEPRGRTEAFF.